This note documents a single TCR beta chain sequence. The antigen this receptor binds is unknown. There are no base qualities to consult, and no much larger clone falls within one base. In Seattle, one collaborating source enrolled patients while the infection was active and tracked those patients longitudinally over the course of disease. Each collaborating institution followed its own protocols to collect whole blood in K2EDTA tubes. For TCRbeta analysis, collaborators shipped samples in one of three forms: frozen whole blood, isolated PBMCs, or DNA extracted from either of those sample types. This sample was taken from a study of blood T cell repertoires in COVID-19 (dated by TCRdb to 2020 to 2021). Looking at the study overall: Samples from collaborators originated in the United States, Italy and Spain and spanned both the acute and convalescent phases of COVID-19. The material from the prospective study consisted of cDNA or gDNA derived from T cells, B-cell-depleted T cells, or PBMCs. Subjects who had been exposed to COVID-19, were actively infected with it, or had recovered from it provided the deeply sampled blood TCRbeta repertoires that made up the dataset. The repertoires were released in a freely available public database intended as a resource for research on the immune response to SARS-CoV-2. Samples came from the ongoing ImmuneRACE study (first 160 participants) plus 1,254 subjects from 6 global collaborators. Sample metadata almost always included a de-identified subject ID, COVID-19 status, age in years and sex. Where HLA class I and class II types were available, the types were taken from metadata supplied by the sample provider, not from assay-based typing. Study-wide conclusions, independent of this receptor: The amount of clinical and demographic metadata varied by source and participant and was provided uncurated.

Germline trimming amounts to 4 bases on V and 0 bases on J, with 3 as the count of junction bases outside the gene matches. The CDR3 starts with the cysteine, ends with the phenylalanine, and has 15 residues. The DNA shown is the 45-base CDR3, in frame from base 1. The germline V gene specifies SGHRS as CDR1 and YFSETQ as CDR2. The immunoSEQ Assay, a bias-controlled multiplex PCR, was used to amplify TCRbeta CDR3 regions from genomic DNA. Concerning the study's data processing: The number of nucleated cells in each sample was estimated by amplification of reference gene primers within the assay. Sequence reads were collapsed and filtered to measure the absolute abundance of every unique TCRbeta CDR3 rearrangement. Productive Simpson clonality was computed per sample as the square root of Simpson's diversity index over productive rearrangements. This is the immuneACCESS table as TCRdb keeps it, with only in-frame sequences that have V and J called. A part of the clones is gone; compared with another copy, unresolved V genes explain less than half, and the rest is unexplained. That table supplies the V and J calls and clone size; D and trimming were determined from the DNA. The sample yields some 230,000 clones; 82% were counted once. The top ten clonotypes cover roughly 8% of the sample.

In this chain, TRBV5-1 is recombined with TRBJ2-5; 10 nucleotides in the junction match TRBD1. This TCR came from a woman of 80 years or more with COVID-19, enrolled during active disease. Sequencing was carried out using peripheral blood. The DNA sequence follows: TGCGCCAGCAGCACCGGACAGGGGGACCAAGAGACCCAGTACTTC. Its amino acids are CASSTGQGDQETQYF.